The source of this TCR beta chain is a study of PD-L1 blockade in urothelial cancer. On the study more broadly: When patients started atezolizumab at some point between 2013 and 2014, it was given at 1,200 mg intravenously every 3 weeks.

Described time point: peripheral blood 6 weeks after treatment start. The germline V gene encodes CDR1 SGHTS and CDR2 YDEGEE. CDR3 size: 13 residues. The V end was cut by 7 bases, the J end by 0 bases, with 10 bases between. Clones were sequenced by immunoSEQ multiplex PCR, and TCRdb holds only the in-frame ones, with some missing. The data contain 53,000 or so clones, 70% to 90% of them singletons. This chain uses TRBV5-8 with TRBJ1-1; D might be TRBD1 (5 bases). Sample: PBMCs, taken around atezolizumab (anti-PD-L1) treatment. This sequence originates from a man aged 60-69 years with urothelial cancer. The CDR3 region is CASLWGVNTEAFF. The CDR3 DNA follows: TGTGCCAGCTTGTGGGGGGTGAACACTGAAGCTTTCTTT.